This TCR beta chain was sequenced for a study of T-cell reconstitution after alpha-beta-depleted transplantation in children. Notes on the study in general: Some patients' high day-60 TCRbeta diversity was attributed to recipient cells surviving conditioning. Newly made T cells mostly supplied T-cell counts and diversity one year after transplant. There were reportedly several hundred expanded graft clones from which alpha-beta T cells came about two months after transplant.

This clonotype was observed a few times. What it binds is unknown. Germline V gene sequence: CDR1 SGHAT, CDR2 FQNNGV. Trimming removed 4 bases from V and 7 bases from J, with 16 bases in between. The CDR3 contains 15 residues. A library of TCRbeta sequences, prepared with unique molecular identifiers, was generated. MiXCR was run by TCRdb on the PCR reads, yielding one entry per CDR3 protein. The data hold roughly 420,000 distinct CDR3 sequences, with 15% to 20% observed a single time. Sequences were derived from PBMCs, mostly from graft donor cells, sampled 360 days after TCRalphabeta/CD19-depleted stem cell transplant. The origin of this receptor is a boy younger than two who had a stem cell transplant for Wiskott-Aldrich syndrome, so the T cells may come from the graft donor. The rearrangement links TRBV11-2 to TRBJ2-2, with D perhaps matching TRBD1 (6 bases). The CDR3 protein is CASSSGHLLGGELFF. The CDR3 coding sequence is TGTGCCAGCAGCTCGGGACACCTTTTGGGCGGGGAGCTGTTTTTT.